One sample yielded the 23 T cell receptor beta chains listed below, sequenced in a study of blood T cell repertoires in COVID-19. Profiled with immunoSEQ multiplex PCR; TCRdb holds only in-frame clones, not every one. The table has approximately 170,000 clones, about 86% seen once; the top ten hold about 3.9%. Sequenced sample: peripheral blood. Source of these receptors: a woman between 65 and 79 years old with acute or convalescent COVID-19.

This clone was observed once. This CDR3 is CATSDTLSGGWETQYF. In DNA form, the CDR3 reads TGTGCCACCAGTGATACCCTTAGCGGGGGCTGGGAGACCCAGTACTTC. This chain links TRBV24-1 with TRBJ2-5; TRBD2 agrees at 9 bases. After removal of 3 bases from V and 5 bases from J, the junction contained 9 bases not matched to a gene. CDR1 is KGHDR, CDR2 SFDVKD, per germline. The CDR3 runs to 16 residues.

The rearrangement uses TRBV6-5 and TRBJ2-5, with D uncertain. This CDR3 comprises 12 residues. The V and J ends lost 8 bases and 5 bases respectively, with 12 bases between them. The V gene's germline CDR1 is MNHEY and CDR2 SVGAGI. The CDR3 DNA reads TGTGCCAGCTCAGGTTCTGGGGAGACCCAGTACTTC. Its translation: CASSGSGETQYF.

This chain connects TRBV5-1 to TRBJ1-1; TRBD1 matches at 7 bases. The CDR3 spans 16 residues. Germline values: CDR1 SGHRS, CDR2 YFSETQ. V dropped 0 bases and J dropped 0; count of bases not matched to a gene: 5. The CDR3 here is CASSLDRGHMNTEAFF. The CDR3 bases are TGCGCCAGCAGCTTGGATAGGGGGCACATGAACACTGAAGCTTTCTTT.

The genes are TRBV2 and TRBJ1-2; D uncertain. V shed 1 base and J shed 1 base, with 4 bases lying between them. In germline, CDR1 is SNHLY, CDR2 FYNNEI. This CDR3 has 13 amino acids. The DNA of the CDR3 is TGTGCCAGCAGTGAAGGGCTTAACTATGGCTACACCTTC. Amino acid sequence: CASSEGLNYGYTF.

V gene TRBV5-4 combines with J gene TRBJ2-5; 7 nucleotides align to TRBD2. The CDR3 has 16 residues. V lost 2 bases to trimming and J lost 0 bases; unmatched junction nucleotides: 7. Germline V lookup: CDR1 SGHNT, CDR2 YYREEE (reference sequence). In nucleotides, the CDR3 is TGTGCCAGCAGCTTAATGGTGGGACTAAACCAAGAGACCCAGTACTTC. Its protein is CASSLMVGLNQETQYF.

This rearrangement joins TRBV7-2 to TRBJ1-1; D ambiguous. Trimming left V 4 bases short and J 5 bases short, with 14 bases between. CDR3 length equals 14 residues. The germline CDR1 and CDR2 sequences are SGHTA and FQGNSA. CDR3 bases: TGTGCCAGCAGCTCCTATTCGTCGGTTACTGAAGCTTTCTTT. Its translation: CASSSYSSVTEAFF.

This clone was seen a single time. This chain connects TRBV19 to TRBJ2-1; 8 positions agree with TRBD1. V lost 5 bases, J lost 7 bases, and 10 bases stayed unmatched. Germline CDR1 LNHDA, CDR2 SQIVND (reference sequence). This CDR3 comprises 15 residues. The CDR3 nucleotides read TGTGCCAGTAGTGCAATGACAGGGGTTAATAATGAGCAGTTCTTC. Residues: CASSAMTGVNNEQFF.

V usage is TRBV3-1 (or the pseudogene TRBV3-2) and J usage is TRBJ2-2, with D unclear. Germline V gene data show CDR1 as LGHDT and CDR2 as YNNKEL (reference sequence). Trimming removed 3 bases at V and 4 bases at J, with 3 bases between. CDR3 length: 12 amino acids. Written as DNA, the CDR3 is TGTGCCAGCAGCCACGGCACCGGGGAGCTGTTTTTT. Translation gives CASSHGTGELFF.

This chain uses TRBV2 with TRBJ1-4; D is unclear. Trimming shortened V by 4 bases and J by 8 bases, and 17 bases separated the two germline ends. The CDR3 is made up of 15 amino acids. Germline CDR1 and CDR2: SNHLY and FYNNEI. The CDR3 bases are TGTGCCAGCAGTGTAGGAGGGAATTTTCAAGAAAAACTGTTTTTT. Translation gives CASSVGGNFQEKLFF.

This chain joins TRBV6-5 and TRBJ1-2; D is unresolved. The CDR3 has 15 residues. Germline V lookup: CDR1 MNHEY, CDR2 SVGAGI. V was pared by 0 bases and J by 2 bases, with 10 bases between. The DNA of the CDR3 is TGTGCCAGCAGTTACTCTTTCGACAAGAACTATGGCTACACCTTC. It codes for CASSYSFDKNYGYTF.

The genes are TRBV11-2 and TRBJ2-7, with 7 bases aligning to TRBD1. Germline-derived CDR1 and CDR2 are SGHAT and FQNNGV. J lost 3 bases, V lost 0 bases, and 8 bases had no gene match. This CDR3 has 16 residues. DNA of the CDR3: TGTGCCAGCAGCTTAGATCGACAGGGCGACTACTACGAGCAGTACTTC. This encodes CASSLDRQGDYYEQYF.

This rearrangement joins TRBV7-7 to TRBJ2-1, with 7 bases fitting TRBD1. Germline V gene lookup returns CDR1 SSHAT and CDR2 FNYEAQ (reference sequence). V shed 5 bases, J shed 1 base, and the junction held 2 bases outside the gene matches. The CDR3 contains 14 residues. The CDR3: CASSQDRSYNEQFF. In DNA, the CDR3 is TGTGCCAGCAGCCAGGACAGGTCCTACAATGAGCAGTTCTTC.

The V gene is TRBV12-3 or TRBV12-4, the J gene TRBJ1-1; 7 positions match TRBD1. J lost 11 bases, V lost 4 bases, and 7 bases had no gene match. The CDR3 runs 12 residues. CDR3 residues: CASSSSTGNAFF. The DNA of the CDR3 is TGTGCCAGCAGTTCCTCGACAGGGAACGCTTTCTTT.

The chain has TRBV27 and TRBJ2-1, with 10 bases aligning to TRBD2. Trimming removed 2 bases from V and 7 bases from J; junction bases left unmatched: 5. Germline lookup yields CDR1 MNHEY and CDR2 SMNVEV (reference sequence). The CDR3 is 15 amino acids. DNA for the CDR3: TGTGCCAGCAGTTTACTAGCGGGGGATGGGAATGAGCAGTTCTTC. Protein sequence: CASSLLAGDGNEQFF.

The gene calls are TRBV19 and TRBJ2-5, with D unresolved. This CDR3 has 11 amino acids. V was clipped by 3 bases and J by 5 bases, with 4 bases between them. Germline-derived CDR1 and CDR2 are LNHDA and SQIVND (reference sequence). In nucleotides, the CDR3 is TGTGCCAGTAGTATGCGGGAGACCCAGTACTTC. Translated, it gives CASSMRETQYF. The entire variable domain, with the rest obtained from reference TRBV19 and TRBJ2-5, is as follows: DGGITQSPKYLFRKEGQNVTLSCEQNLNHDAMYWYRQDPGQGLRLIYYSQIVNDFQKGDIAEGYSVSREKKESFPLTVTSAQKNPTAFYLCASSMRETQYFGPGTRLLVL.

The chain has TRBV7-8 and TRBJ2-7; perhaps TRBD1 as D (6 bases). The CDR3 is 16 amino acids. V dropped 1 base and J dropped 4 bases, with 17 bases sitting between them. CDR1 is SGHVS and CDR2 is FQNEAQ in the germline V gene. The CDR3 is CASSLGPRGRGYEQYF. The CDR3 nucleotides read TGTGCCAGCAGCTTAGGGCCCCGTGGCAGGGGTTACGAGCAGTACTTC. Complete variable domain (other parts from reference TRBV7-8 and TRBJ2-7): GAGVSQSPRYKVAKRGQDVALRCDPISGHVSLFWYQQALGQGPEFLTYFQNEAQLDKSGLPSDRFFAERPEGSVSTLKIQRTQQEDSAVYLCASSLGPRGRGYEQYFGPGTRLTVT.

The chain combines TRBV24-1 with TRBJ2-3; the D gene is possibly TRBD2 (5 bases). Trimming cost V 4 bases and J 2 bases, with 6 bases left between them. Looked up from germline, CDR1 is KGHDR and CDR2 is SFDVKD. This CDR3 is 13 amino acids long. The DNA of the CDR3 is TGTGCCACCAGTGAACTAGTCACAGATACGCAGTATTTT. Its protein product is CATSELVTDTQYF.

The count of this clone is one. The CDR3: CASSLVGQGDYEQYF. DNA for the CDR3: TGTGCCAGCAGCTTAGTGGGACAGGGGGACTACGAGCAGTACTTC. The J gene is TRBJ2-7, the V gene TRBV7-8, with 11 bases that match TRBD1. The V segment lost 1 base and the J segment 3 bases; nucleotides outside the gene matches: 2. Germline-derived CDR1 and CDR2 are SGHVS and FQNEAQ. This CDR3 spans 15 amino acids.

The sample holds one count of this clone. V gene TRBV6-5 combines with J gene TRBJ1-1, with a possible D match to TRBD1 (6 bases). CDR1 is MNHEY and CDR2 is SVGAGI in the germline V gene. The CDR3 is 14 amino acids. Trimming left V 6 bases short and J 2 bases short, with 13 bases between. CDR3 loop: CASSNRALNTEAFF. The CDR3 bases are TGTGCCAGCAGCAACAGGGCCCTAAACACTGAAGCTTTCTTT.

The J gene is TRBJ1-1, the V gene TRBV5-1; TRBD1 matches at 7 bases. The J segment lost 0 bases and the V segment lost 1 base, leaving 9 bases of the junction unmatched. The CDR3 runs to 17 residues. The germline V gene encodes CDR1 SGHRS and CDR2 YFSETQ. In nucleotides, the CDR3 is TGCGCCAGCAGCTTGAGGGAGGACAGGAGATTGAACACTGAAGCTTTCTTT. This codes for CASSLREDRRLNTEAFF.

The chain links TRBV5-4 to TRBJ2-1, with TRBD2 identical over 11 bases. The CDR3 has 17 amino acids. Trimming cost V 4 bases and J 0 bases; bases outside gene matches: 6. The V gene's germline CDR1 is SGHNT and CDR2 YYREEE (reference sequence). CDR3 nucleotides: TGTGCCAGCAGCCCGGGACTAGCGGTTAGCTCCTACAATGAGCAGTTCTTC. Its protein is CASSPGLAVSSYNEQFF.

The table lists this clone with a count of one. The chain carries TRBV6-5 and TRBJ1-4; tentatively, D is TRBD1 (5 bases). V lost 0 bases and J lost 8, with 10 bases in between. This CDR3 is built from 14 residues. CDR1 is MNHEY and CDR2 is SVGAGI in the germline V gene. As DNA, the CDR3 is TGTGCCAGCAGTTACTCGTGGGGGGAGGAAAAACTGTTTTTT. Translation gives CASSYSWGEEKLFF.

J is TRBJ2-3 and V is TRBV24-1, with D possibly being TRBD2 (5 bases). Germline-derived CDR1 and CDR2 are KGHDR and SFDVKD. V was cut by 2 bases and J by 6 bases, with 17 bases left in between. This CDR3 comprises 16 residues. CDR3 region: CATSDSPGILRDTQYF. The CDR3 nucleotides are TGTGCCACCAGTGATTCCCCGGGGATACTCAGGGATACGCAGTATTTT.